The clone carrying this TCR beta chain appeared a few times. The sample belongs to a study of metastatic and nonmetastatic thyroid tumors. No treatment of any kind had been given to any patient before thyroid surgery. TCRdb re-called the PCR reads with MiXCR. The top ten hold 2.5% to 3.5% of the sample, which has under 55,000 clones, roughly a sixth seen once. V was shortened by 3 bases and J by 8 bases, with 25 bases between the two germline ends. CDR1 and CDR2 from the germline V gene are MDHEN and SYDVKM. This CDR3 is built from 17 residues. The clonotype was recovered from a female donor with papillary thyroid cancer or a benign thyroid nodule (not recorded which). Some clones in this sample may be carry-over from other donors' samples. The chain has TRBV28 and TRBJ1-2; a weak D match, TRBD1 (5 bases). The specimen was blood. CDR3 bases: TGTGCCAGCAGTTTTTTCACTCCTCAGCAGGGTTTGTACGGCTACACCTTC. Protein: CASSFFTPQQGLYGYTF.